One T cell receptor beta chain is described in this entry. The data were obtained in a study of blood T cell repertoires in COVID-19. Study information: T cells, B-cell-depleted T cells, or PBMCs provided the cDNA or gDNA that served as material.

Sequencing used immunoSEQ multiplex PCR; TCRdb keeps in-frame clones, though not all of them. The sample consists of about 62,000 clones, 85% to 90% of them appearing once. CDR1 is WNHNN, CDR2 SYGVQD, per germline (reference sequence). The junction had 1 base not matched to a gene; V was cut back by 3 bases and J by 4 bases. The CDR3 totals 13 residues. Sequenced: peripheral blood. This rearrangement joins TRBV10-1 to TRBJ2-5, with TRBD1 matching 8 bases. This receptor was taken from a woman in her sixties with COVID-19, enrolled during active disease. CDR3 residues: CASSDRGRETQYF. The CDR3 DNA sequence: TGCGCCAGCAGTGACAGGGGGCGAGAGACCCAGTACTTC.